The rows below give T cell receptor beta chains drawn from one sample of a study of beta chain features in type 1 diabetes. Repertoires were generated with immunoSEQ multiplex PCR, while TCRdb's copy carries only in-frame clones and drops some. The data contain a few hundred thousand clones, approximately 31% of them singletons. The sample comprised naive CD4+ T cells from blood. These receptors all come from a man aged 18 to 30 in good health. The conserved cysteine and the conserved F or W are not part of the CDR3 here. D genes are given only for firm matches.

d_gene | v_gene | CDR3aa
NA | TRBV1 | TSSAGTYNEQF
NA | TRBV7-9 | ASSSTRLAQEEQF
NA | TRBV7-9 | ASSLVAAQNIQY
TRBD2 | TRBV6-1 | ASTLGGTYEQY
NA | TRBV29-1 | SGRRDNEQF
TRBD2 | TRBV28 | ASSLWGLVDEQY
NA | TRBV28 | ASPPSGQVVPYEQY
NA | TRBV30 | AWSQGYYEQY
NA | TRBV5-4 | ASSLEPTSSGYNEQF
NA | TRBV28 | ASSPRSRNTQY
TRBD1 | TRBV9 | ASSVADGQGPGNTIY
NA | TRBV28 | ASSLLQGVYNEQF
TRBD1 | TRBV2 | ASSPQTGQGWEKLF
NA | TRBV11-2 | ASSWTGVRNEQF
NA | TRBV20-1 | SASGSGEQY
TRBD1 | TRBV9 | ASSVGTGNYGYT
TRBD2 | TRBV15 | ATSGGLAGPYEQY
NA | TRBV15 | ATSREHGQWSGYT
NA | TRBV4-3 | ASRREMGDTEAF
NA | TRBV15 | ATSQDSTYGYT
TRBD1 | TRBV30 | AWSVSDRGLLTGQPQH
NA | TRBV7-9 | ASSDLQETQY